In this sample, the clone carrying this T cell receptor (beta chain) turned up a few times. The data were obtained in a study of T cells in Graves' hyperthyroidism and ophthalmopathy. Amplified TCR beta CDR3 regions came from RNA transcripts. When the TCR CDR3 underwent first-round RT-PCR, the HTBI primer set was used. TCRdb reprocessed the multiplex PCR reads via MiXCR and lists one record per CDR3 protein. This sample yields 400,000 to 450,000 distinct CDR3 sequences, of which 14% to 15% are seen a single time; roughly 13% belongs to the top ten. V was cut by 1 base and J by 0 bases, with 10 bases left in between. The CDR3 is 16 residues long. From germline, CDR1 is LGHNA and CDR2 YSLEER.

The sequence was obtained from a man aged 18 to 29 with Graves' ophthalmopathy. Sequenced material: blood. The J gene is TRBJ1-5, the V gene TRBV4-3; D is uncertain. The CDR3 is CASSQGAEYSNQPQHF. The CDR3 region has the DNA TGCGCCAGCAGCCAAGGGGCCGAGTATAGCAATCAGCCCCAGCATTTT.